This record concerns one TCR beta chain sequence. After removal of 0 bases from V and 2 bases from J, the junction contained 8 bases not matched to a gene. The CDR3 has 16 amino acids. The germline V gene has CDR1 SGHRS and CDR2 YFSETQ. Assay: immunoSEQ multiplex PCR; the TCRdb copy retains only in-frame clones and omits some. The sample lists about 12,000 clones; roughly 96% were seen once. This record belongs to a study of technical replicates of blood from a few donors. This chain uses TRBV5-1 with TRBJ2-7; 7 nucleotides match TRBD2. This clonotype originated in a human donor in good health. Input material: PBMCs. CDR3 DNA sequence: TGCGCCAGCAGCTTGGCCGGGGGGACGCCAACCTACGAGCAGTACTTC. Protein product: CASSLAGGTPTYEQYF.